The rows below give T cell receptor beta chains drawn from one sample of a study of T-cell memory formation after mild COVID-19. MiXCR, run by TCRdb on the 5' RACE reads, gives a single entry per CDR3 protein. The sample shows about 250,000 distinct CDR3 sequences, 15% to 19% of them seen only once. The sequenced sample consisted of PBMCs or a T cell subset sorted from them (not recorded which). These receptors all come from an adult woman who had mild COVID-19 (a few samples of this study predate the infection). Cell type and time point are not known. Both conserved end residues are part of each CDR3. The order of the fields is J gene, CDR3 length, V gene, clone size, D gene, CDR3 protein, CDR3 DNA. D genes are given only for firm matches. Where a row states a size, it is once, few, many or the class of an expanded clone; other rows omit it.

TRBJ1-2,14,TRBV4-1,few,-,CASSPQGRRYGYTF,TGCGCCAGCAGCCCGCAGGGGAGGAGGTATGGCTACACCTTC
TRBJ2-7,13,TRBV5-1,few,-,CASSPLGIYEQYF,TGCGCCAGCAGCCCCCTCGGGATTTACGAGCAGTACTTC
TRBJ2-1,16,TRBV24-1,many,-,CATSDPRGGSYNEQFF,TGTGCCACCAGTGACCCCAGGGGGGGCTCCTACAATGAGCAGTTCTTC
TRBJ1-1,14,TRBV6-1,-,-,CASSEKGTGTEAFF,TGTGCCAGCAGTGAGAAGGGGACTGGCACTGAAGCTTTCTTT
TRBJ2-3,17,TRBV7-2,many,-,CASSLGLRKASTDTQYF,TGTGCCAGCAGCTTAGGCCTACGCAAAGCCTCCACAGATACGCAGTATTTT
TRBJ1-2,13,TRBV12-3/TRBV12-4,few,-,CASSGRANYGYTF,TGTGCCAGCAGCGGGAGAGCTAACTATGGCTACACCTTC
TRBJ1-2,12,TRBV6-1,few,-,CASRIKGYGYTF,TGTGCCAGCAGAATCAAGGGATATGGCTACACCTTC
TRBJ1-5,13,TRBV20-1,few,-,CSASRGRDQPQHF,TGCAGTGCCTCGAGAGGGAGGGATCAGCCCCAGCATTTT
TRBJ2-4,17,TRBV7-2,-,TRBD2,CASSLGLAGLAKNIQYF,TGTGCCAGCAGCTTAGGACTAGCGGGTCTAGCCAAAAACATTCAGTACTTC
TRBJ1-3,14,TRBV12-3/TRBV12-4,many,-,CASSLSATGNTIYF,TGTGCCAGCAGTTTAAGTGCCACGGGAAACACCATATATTTT
TRBJ2-5,16,TRBV4-1,many,-,CASSHQGKDGAGAQYF,TGCGCCAGCAGCCACCAAGGGAAGGACGGCGCAGGGGCCCAGTACTTC
TRBJ2-3,12,TRBV29-1,-,-,CSVEAPMDTQYF,TGCAGCGTTGAAGCACCGATGGATACGCAGTATTTT
TRBJ1-6,13,TRBV30,few,-,CAWTDRFNSPLHF,TGTGCCTGGACCGACAGATTTAATTCACCCCTCCACTTT
TRBJ1-1,14,TRBV12-3/TRBV12-4,-,-,CASSLTGTVTEAFF,TGTGCCAGCAGTTTAACGGGCACAGTCACTGAAGCTTTCTTT
TRBJ2-3,15,TRBV7-9,many,TRBD2,CASRYSGPSTDTQYF,TGTGCCAGCAGATATAGCGGGCCTAGCACAGATACGCAGTATTTT
TRBJ2-5,15,TRBV5-1,many,-,CASSLAARSGETQYF,TGCGCCAGCAGCTTGGCCGCGCGGTCCGGCGAGACCCAGTACTTC
TRBJ2-5,15,TRBV7-9,few,TRBD1,CASSLLGTAQETQYF,TGTGCCAGCAGCCTTTTAGGGACAGCCCAAGAGACCCAGTACTTC
TRBJ2-3,14,TRBV5-1,-,TRBD1,CASSRDRPNDTQYF,TGCGCCAGCTCAAGGGACAGACCTAACGATACGCAGTATTTT
TRBJ2-1,12,TRBV7-9,few,-,CAISPGWIEQFF,TGTGCCATCAGTCCCGGGTGGATTGAGCAGTTCTTC
TRBJ2-2,16,TRBV7-9,-,-,CASSQRWETNTGELFF,TGTGCCAGCAGCCAGAGATGGGAGACGAACACCGGGGAGCTGTTTTTT
TRBJ2-3,14,TRBV7-9,-,-,CASSLAGQTDTQYF,TGTGCCAGCAGCTTGGCGGGACAGACAGATACGCAGTATTTT
TRBJ2-1,15,TRBV7-2,many,-,CASSLGDSLSIEQFF,TGTGCCAGCAGCTTAGGGGACTCCCTCTCCATTGAGCAGTTCTTC
TRBJ1-2,11,TRBV29-1,-,-,CSVEFNRGYTF,TGCAGCGTTGAATTTAATAGGGGCTACACCTTC
TRBJ2-5,15,TRBV28,-,TRBD2,CASSNTGTSEETQYF,TGTGCCAGCAGTAATACCGGGACTAGCGAAGAGACCCAGTACTTC
TRBJ1-1,15,TRBV25-1,once,-,CASSGGYPLNTEAFF,TGTGCCAGCAGTGGCGGGTATCCACTGAACACTGAAGCTTTCTTT